What follows is one T cell receptor beta chain and its context. The data were taken from a study of Graves' ophthalmopathy and Graves' hyperthyroidism. At the level of the study: At the time of initial diagnosis and before any treatment, peripheral blood was collected.

The germline V and J ends were trimmed by 1 base and 0 bases, with 9 bases remaining between them. The CDR3 length is 14 residues. Germline CDR1 DFQATT, CDR2 SNEGSKA (reference sequence). Certain patients, namely those with other autoimmune diseases, uncontrolled infections, pregnancy or lactation, were excluded. The authors amplified TCR beta CDR3 regions, and they did so from RNA transcripts for repertoire sequencing. Investigators did first-round RT-PCR with HTBI primers, then second-round multiplex PCR. TCRdb analysed the multiplex PCR reads with MiXCR anew, one entry per CDR3 protein. The table has around 16,000 distinct CDR3 sequences, 46% seen once.

Material for sequencing was peripheral blood. This TCR derives from a woman in her thirties or forties with stable Graves' hyperthyroidism. The chain combines TRBV20-1 with TRBJ2-5; D might be TRBD2 (5 bases). The CDR3 is CSARVERNQETQYF. The DNA of the CDR3 is TGCAGTGCTAGAGTCGAGCGGAACCAAGAGACCCAGTACTTC.